The 15 T cell receptor beta chains reported below all come from one sample, sequenced in a study of cytomegalovirus exposure and HLA in healthy donors. PCR primers comprised 60 Vbeta and 13 Jbeta primers. Using immunoSEQ multiplex PCR, the repertoire was profiled, and TCRdb retains in-frame clones only, with some absent. The data show 70,000 to 75,000 clones, with roughly 70% seen just once and 12% held by the top ten. Sequencing was performed on PBMCs. The receptors come from a woman in her forties in good health and CMV-seropositive.

The chain has TRBV6-5 and TRBJ1-1; D is unresolved. This CDR3 contains 11 residues. Deletions cut 7 bases from V and 7 bases from J, with 10 bases between. Germline CDR1 and CDR2: MNHEY and SVGAGI. CDR3 protein: CASNKEDEAFF. The CDR3 region has the DNA TGTGCCAGCAATAAGGAGGATGAAGCTTTCTTT.

The J gene is TRBJ2-5, the V gene TRBV5-1; the D gene is possibly TRBD2 (6 bases). V gave up 4 bases and J gave up 5 bases, with 15 bases separating them. The germline V gene encodes CDR1 SGHRS and CDR2 YFSETQ. The CDR3 runs 14 residues. Here the CDR3 reads CASSPGGGEETQYF. The CDR3, as DNA: TGCGCCAGCAGCCCAGGAGGAGGGGAGGAGACCCAGTACTTC.

The V call is TRBV18, the J call TRBJ2-5, with D perhaps matching TRBD2 (6 bases). There are 15 residues in the CDR3. Between the trimmed V and J ends, which lost 6 bases and 2 bases, there was a span of 16 bases. Germline CDR1 and CDR2: KGHSH and LQKENI. The CDR3 loop is CASSPGLAGQETQYF. The CDR3 coding sequence is TGTGCCAGCTCGCCGGGACTCGCGGGACAAGAGACCCAGTACTTC.

The rearrangement uses TRBV25-1 and TRBJ1-2, with a possible D match to TRBD1 (5 bases). From germline, CDR1 is MGHDK and CDR2 SYGVNS. The CDR3 runs 13 residues. Between the trimmed V and J ends, which lost 0 bases and 6 bases, there was a span of 8 bases. The CDR3 is CASSEYRTNGYTF. CDR3 nucleotide sequence: TGTGCCAGCAGTGAATATCGGACAAATGGCTACACCTTC.

In its sample, this clone is medium-sized (0.01 to 0.1%). The V and J genes are TRBV30 and TRBJ1-4, with D perhaps TRBD1 (5 bases). Per germline, CDR1 GTSNPN and CDR2 SVGIG (reference sequence). The CDR3 has 12 residues. Trimming shortened V by 5 bases and J by 5 bases, and 9 bases separated the two germline ends. The CDR3 DNA reads as TGTGCCTGGGACAGTCAAAATGAAAAACTGTTTTTT. This translates into CAWDSQNEKLFF.

The rearrangement links TRBV27 to TRBJ1-2; perhaps TRBD1 as D (5 bases). The germline V and J ends were trimmed by 6 bases and 1 base, with 15 bases remaining between them. The CDR3 covers 15 residues. From germline, CDR1 is MNHEY and CDR2 SMNVEV (reference sequence). CDR3 loop: CASRLQGSVNYGYTF. CDR3 in DNA: TGTGCCAGCAGGCTTCAGGGCTCGGTTAACTATGGCTACACCTTC.

V usage is TRBV6-1 and J usage is TRBJ1-1; a possible D gene is TRBD1 (6 bases). The CDR3 sequence is 17 residues long. In germline, CDR1 is MNHNS, CDR2 SASEGT. The V and J ends lost 0 bases and 3 bases respectively, with 17 bases between them. The CDR3 reads CASSEALDVSGDTEAFF. CDR3 coding DNA: TGTGCCAGCAGTGAAGCCTTAGACGTCTCAGGGGACACTGAAGCTTTCTTT.

This chain uses TRBV25-1 with TRBJ2-2; weak D call: TRBD2 (6 bases). Trimming cost V 2 bases and J 2 bases, with 12 bases left between them. The CDR3 runs to 16 residues. Germline V lookup: CDR1 MGHDK, CDR2 SYGVNS. CDR3 sequence: CASSEGGFLNTGELFF. The CDR3 DNA is TGTGCCAGCAGTGAAGGGGGGTTTTTAAACACCGGGGAGCTGTTTTTT.

This clone occurred once. The chain carries TRBV2 and TRBJ2-5; 7 bases are shared with TRBD1. The CDR3 runs 15 residues. Trimming removed 5 bases from V and 5 bases from J; junction bases left unmatched: 11. Germline-derived CDR1 and CDR2 are SNHLY and FYNNEI. The CDR3 sequence is CASSLDRQGGETQYF. The CDR3 nucleotides read TGTGCCAGCAGTCTCGACCGACAGGGTGGGGAGACCCAGTACTTC.

The rearrangement links TRBV14 to TRBJ2-7; D is unclear. The germline CDR1 and CDR2 sequences are SGHDN and FVKESK. CDR3 length: 13 amino acids. Between the trimmed V and J ends, which lost 4 bases and 3 bases, there was a span of 10 bases. The CDR3 loop reads CASSRERVYEQYF. The CDR3 DNA reads as TGTGCCAGCAGCCGTGAACGGGTCTACGAGCAGTACTTC.

The gene calls are TRBV10-3 and TRBJ2-5; the match to TRBD1 covers 9 bases. This CDR3 comprises 15 residues. V gave up 4 bases and J gave up 5 bases; unmatched junction bases: 8. The germline V gene has CDR1 ENHRY and CDR2 SYGVKD. The DNA for the CDR3 is TGTGCCATCAGTGGCCCGGGACAGGGTTCCGAGACCCAGTACTTC. Its translation is CAISGPGQGSETQYF.

This clone has a handful of counts. This chain links TRBV5-4 with TRBJ1-2, with D hard to call. V lost 4 bases to trimming and J lost 1 base, with 11 bases between them. This CDR3 spans 14 amino acids. In germline, CDR1 is SGHNT, CDR2 YYREEE (reference sequence). The CDR3 sequence: CASSRPTVNYGYTF. The CDR3 bases are TGTGCCAGCAGCCGACCCACAGTTAACTATGGCTACACCTTC.

This chain links TRBV6-5 with TRBJ1-2, with D maybe TRBD1 (6 bases). The CDR3 has 14 amino acids. Germline V gene lookup returns CDR1 MNHEY and CDR2 SVGAGI. V dropped 5 bases and J dropped 8 bases, with 18 bases sitting between them. The CDR3 protein is CASSRQDGAKGYTF. The DNA of the CDR3 is TGTGCCAGCAGTCGACAGGATGGGGCGAAGGGCTACACCTTC.

This clone was seen a few times. The CDR3 bases are TGCAGCGTTGCTGAGTCGGGGACAGGGAACACTGAAGCTTTCTTT. Its translation: CSVAESGTGNTEAFF. The rearrangement links TRBV29-1 to TRBJ1-1; TRBD1 matches 8 bases. This CDR3 has 15 amino acids. Per germline, CDR1 SQVTM and CDR2 ANQGSEA. Trimming cost V 4 bases and J 1 base; bases outside gene matches: 8.

The chain combines TRBV27 with TRBJ2-3; maybe TRBD1 (5 bases). CDR1 is MNHEY and CDR2 is SMNVEV in the germline V gene (reference sequence). V was shortened by 5 bases and J by 5 bases, with 14 bases between the two germline ends. The CDR3 has 14 amino acids. DNA for the CDR3: TGTGCCAGCAGTATCCAGGGATATGAAGATACGCAGTATTTT. Translated: CASSIQGYEDTQYF.